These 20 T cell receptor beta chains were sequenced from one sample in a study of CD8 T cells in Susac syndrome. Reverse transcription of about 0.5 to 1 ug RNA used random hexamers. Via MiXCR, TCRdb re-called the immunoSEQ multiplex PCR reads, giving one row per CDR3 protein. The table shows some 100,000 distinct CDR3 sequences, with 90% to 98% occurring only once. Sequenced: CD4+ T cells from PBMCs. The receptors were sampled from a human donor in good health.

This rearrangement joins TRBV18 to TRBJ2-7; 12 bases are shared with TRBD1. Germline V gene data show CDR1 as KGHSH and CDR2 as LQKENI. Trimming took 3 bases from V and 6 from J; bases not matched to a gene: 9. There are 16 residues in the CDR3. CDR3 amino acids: CASSPGDRGRFSEQYF. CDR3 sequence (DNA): TGTGCCAGCTCACCTGGGGACAGGGGGCGTTTTAGCGAGCAGTACTTC.

The CDR3 loop is CASSLLSTNEKLFF. The CDR3 bases are TGCGCCAGCAGCTTACTATCAACTAATGAAAAACTGTTTTTT. The rearrangement links TRBV5-1 to TRBJ1-4; D uncertain. Trimming took off 2 bases at V and 0 bases at J, with 5 bases between the two ends. Germline V lookup: CDR1 SGHRS, CDR2 YFSETQ. The CDR3 sequence is 14 residues long.

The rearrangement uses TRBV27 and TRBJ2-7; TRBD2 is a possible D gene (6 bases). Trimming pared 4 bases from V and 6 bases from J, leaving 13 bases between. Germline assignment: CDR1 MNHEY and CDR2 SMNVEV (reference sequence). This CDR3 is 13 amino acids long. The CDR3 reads CASSSISGTEQYF. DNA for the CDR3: TGTGCCAGCAGTTCGATTAGCGGAACCGAGCAGTACTTC.

The CDR3 protein is CASSPRVSTGETQYF. The DNA of the CDR3 is TGTGCCAGCAGTCCAAGAGTCTCCACAGGAGAGACCCAGTACTTC. This chain connects TRBV12-3 or TRBV12-4 to TRBJ2-5; tentative D call: TRBD1 (5 bases). This CDR3 has 15 residues. V lost 5 bases and J 4 bases, leaving 17 bases between the germline ends.

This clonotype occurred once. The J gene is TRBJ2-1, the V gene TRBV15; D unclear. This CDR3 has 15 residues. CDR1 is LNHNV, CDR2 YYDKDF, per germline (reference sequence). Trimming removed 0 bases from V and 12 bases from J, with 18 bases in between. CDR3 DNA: TGTGCCACCAGCAGAGACCGCCCACAGAGCCCGGGGCAGTTCTTC. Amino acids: CATSRDRPQSPGQFF.

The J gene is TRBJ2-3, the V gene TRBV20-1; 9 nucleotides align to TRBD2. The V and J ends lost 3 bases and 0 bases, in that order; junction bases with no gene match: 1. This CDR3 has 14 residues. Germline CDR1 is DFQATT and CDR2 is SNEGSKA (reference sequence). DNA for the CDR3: TGCAGTGCTAGGGCGGGAGGGAGCACAGATACGCAGTATTTT. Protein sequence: CSARAGGSTDTQYF.

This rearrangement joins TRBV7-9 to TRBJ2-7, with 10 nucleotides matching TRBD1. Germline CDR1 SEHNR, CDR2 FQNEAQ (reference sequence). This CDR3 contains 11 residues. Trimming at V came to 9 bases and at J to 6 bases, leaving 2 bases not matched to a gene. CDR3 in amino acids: CASGQGVEQYF. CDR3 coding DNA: TGTGCCAGTGGACAGGGGGTCGAGCAGTACTTC.

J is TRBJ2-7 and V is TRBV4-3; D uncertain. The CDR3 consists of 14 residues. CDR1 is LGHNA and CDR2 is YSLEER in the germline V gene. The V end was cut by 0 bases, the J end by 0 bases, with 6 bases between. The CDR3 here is CASSQDRNSYEQYF. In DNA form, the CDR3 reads TGCGCCAGCAGCCAAGATCGGAACTCCTACGAGCAGTACTTC.

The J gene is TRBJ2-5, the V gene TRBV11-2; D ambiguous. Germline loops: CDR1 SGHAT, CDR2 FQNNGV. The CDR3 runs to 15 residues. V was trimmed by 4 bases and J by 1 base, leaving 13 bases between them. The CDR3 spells CASSSPGLAQETQYF. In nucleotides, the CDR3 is TGTGCCAGCAGCTCTCCGGGCCTGGCCCAAGAGACCCAGTACTTC.

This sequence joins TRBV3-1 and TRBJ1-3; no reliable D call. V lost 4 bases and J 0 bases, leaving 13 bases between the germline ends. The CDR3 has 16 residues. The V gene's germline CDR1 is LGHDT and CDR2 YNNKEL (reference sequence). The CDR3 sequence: CASSRDTVNSGNTIYF. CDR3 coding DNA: TGTGCCAGCAGCCGCGACACAGTTAACTCTGGAAACACCATATATTTT.

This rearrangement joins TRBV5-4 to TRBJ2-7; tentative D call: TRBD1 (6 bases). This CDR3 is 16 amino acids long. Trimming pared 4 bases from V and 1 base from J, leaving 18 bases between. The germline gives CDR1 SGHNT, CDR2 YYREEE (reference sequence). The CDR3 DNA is TGTGCCAGCAGCCCCGATCCCAGGGGCCCTTCCTACGAGCAGTACTTC. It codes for CASSPDPRGPSYEQYF.

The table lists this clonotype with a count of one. Written as DNA, the CDR3 is TGTGCTAGTGGTTCGAGAACCGGGACACCCCAAGAGACCCAGTACTTC. Its translation: CASGSRTGTPQETQYF. This chain joins TRBV12-5 and TRBJ2-5; D possibly corresponds to TRBD1 (6 bases). Germline V gene lookup returns CDR1 LGHNT and CDR2 FRNRAP. The V end lost 4 bases, the J end lost 1 base, and 16 bases lay between the germline ends. This CDR3 has 16 residues. Combining the CDR3 with reference TRBV12-5 and TRBJ2-5 gives the whole variable domain DARVTQTPRHKVTEMGQEVTMRCQPILGHNTVFWYRQTMMQGLELLAYFRNRAPLDDSGMPKDRFSAEMPDATLATLKIQPSEPRDSAVYFCASGSRTGTPQETQYFGPGTRLLVL.

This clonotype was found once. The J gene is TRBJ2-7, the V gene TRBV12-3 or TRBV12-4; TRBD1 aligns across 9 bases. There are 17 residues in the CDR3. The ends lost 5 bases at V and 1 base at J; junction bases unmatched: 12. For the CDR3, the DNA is TGTGCCAGCAGTCCTACACCCGGGACAGGGATTTCCTACGAGCAGTACTTC. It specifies CASSPTPGTGISYEQYF.

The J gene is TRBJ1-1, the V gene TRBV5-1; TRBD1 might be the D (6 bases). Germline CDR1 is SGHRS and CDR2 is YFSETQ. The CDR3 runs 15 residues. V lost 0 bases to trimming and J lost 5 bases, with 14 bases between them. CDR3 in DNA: TGCGCCAGCAGCTTGGAAGGCAGGGGAGAGACTGAAGCTTTCTTT. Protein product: CASSLEGRGETEAFF.

CDR3 DNA: TGTGCCAGCAGTAGGGGGACTAGCTACGAGCAGTACTTC. The encoded protein is CASSRGTSYEQYF. The V gene is TRBV12-3 or TRBV12-4, the J gene TRBJ2-7; 8 nucleotides align to TRBD2. This CDR3 has 13 amino acids. V trimming: 5 bases; J trimming: 3 bases; junction bases outside the gene matches: 3.

The CDR3 reads CSASRPPVLTF. CDR3 in DNA: TGCAGTGCTAGTAGGCCCCCCGTCCTGACTTTC. The chain combines TRBV20-1 with TRBJ2-6, with D unclear. The CDR3 loop spans 11 amino acids. CDR1 and CDR2 (germline): DFQATT, SNEGSKA (reference sequence). V lost 3 bases and J lost 12, with 9 bases in between.

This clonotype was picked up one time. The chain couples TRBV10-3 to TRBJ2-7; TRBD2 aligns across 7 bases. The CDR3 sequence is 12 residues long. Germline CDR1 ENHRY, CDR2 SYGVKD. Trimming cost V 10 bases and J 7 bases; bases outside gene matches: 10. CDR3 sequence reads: CASTSPGGEQYF. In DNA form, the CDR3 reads TGTGCCAGCACCTCGCCGGGGGGAGAGCAGTACTTC.

CDR3 in amino acids: CASIGQGNYGYTF. The CDR3 coding sequence is TGTGCCAGCATAGGACAGGGGAACTATGGCTACACCTTC. This chain joins TRBV6-5 and TRBJ1-2, with 9 bases that match TRBD1. From germline, CDR1 is MNHEY and CDR2 SVGAGI. J lost 2 bases, V lost 7 bases, and 2 bases had no gene match. There are 13 residues in the CDR3.

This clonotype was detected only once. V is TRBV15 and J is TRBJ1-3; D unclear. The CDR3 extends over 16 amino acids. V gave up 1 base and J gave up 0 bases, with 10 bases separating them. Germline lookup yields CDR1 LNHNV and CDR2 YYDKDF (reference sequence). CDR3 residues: CATSRVFRVSGNTIYF. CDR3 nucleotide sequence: TGTGCCACCAGCAGAGTATTTAGGGTCTCTGGAAACACCATATATTTT.

The CDR3: CSAARTSGRYEQYF. For the CDR3, the DNA is TGCAGTGCCGCACGGACTAGCGGGAGGTACGAGCAGTACTTC. V and J are TRBV20-1 and TRBJ2-7, with TRBD2 identical over 14 bases. CDR3 length: 14 residues. The V gene's germline CDR1 is DFQATT and CDR2 SNEGSKA (reference sequence). Unmatched junction bases numbered 5, after V lost 6 bases and J lost 4 bases.